The rows below give T cell receptor beta chains drawn from one sample of a study of cytomegalovirus exposure and HLA in healthy donors. Generated by immunoSEQ multiplex PCR, the TCRdb table keeps only in-frame clones and is missing some. There are 130,000 or so clones in the sample; about 78% occur only once, and under 5.5% lies in the top ten. The sequencing input was PBMCs. These receptors came from a man aged 50 or older in good health and CMV-seropositive. CDR3s include the opening cysteine and the closing phenylalanine or tryptophan. The D gene is left open where the match is weak. For some rows the clone size is stated as once, few or many, or as a class when expanded; others skip it.

v_call	clone_size	d_call	j_call	cdr3_aa	cdr3_nt
TRBV5-5	once	-	TRBJ1-1	CASSLPLEIPRDTEAFF	TGTGCCAGCAGCCTTCCGTTGGAAATCCCGAGGGACACTGAAGCTTTCTTT
TRBV27	-	TRBD1	TRBJ1-2	CASRGQGGGYTF	TGTGCCAGCAGAGGACAGGGAGGGGGCTACACCTTC
TRBV25-1	-	TRBD1	TRBJ1-1	CASSPPPATGAAFF	TGTGCCAGCAGTCCCCCACCGGCGACAGGGGCGGCTTTCTTT
TRBV6-1	-	TRBD2	TRBJ2-4	CASKGEGKAKNIQYF	TGTGCCAGCAAAGGGGAGGGGAAGGCCAAAAACATTCAGTACTTC
TRBV2	once	-	TRBJ1-1	CASSLERNTEAFF	TGTGCCAGCAGTCTAGAGAGGAACACTGAAGCTTTCTTT
TRBV7-2	once	TRBD2	TRBJ2-3	CASSLGPAGGTTDTQYF	TGTGCCAGCAGCTTAGGTCCAGCGGGAGGTACGACAGATACGCAGTATTTT
TRBV4-1	-	-	TRBJ2-7	CASSLTIRDEQYF	TGCGCCAGCAGCCTAACGATCAGGGACGAGCAGTACTTC
TRBV11-2	-	TRBD2	TRBJ2-3	CASSFTSGMTDTQYF	TGTGCCAGCAGCTTTACTAGCGGGATGACAGATACGCAGTATTTT
TRBV6-5	-	TRBD1	TRBJ2-2	CASSWDRNTGELFF	TGTGCCAGCAGTTGGGACAGGAACACCGGGGAGCTGTTTTTT
TRBV7-8	once	-	TRBJ2-5	CASSLAGFGTQYF	TGTGCCAGCAGCTTAGCCGGGTTCGGGACCCAGTACTTC
TRBV5-1	-	TRBD1	TRBJ2-1	CASSWGTGWNEQFF	TGCGCCAGCAGCTGGGGGACAGGGTGGAATGAGCAGTTCTTC